This is a list of T cell receptor beta chains from one sample in a study of T cell changes during pregnancy in multiple sclerosis. TCRdb's table, derived via immunoSEQ multiplex PCR, lists solely in-frame clones and lacks some. The sample yields around 80,000 clones, around 92% seen once. The sample here was peripheral blood, taken before pregnancy. The receptor source for this set is a female donor with multiple sclerosis, enrolled in a pregnancy study. CDR3s include the opening cysteine and the closing phenylalanine or tryptophan. Fields, in order: V gene, CDR3 length, J gene, clone size, D gene, CDR3 DNA, CDR3 protein. A D gene is named only where the DNA matches it firmly. Only some rows state a clone size, as once, few, many or a class for expanded clones.

>TRBV5-4|13|TRBJ1-1|.|TRBD1
TGTGCCAGCAGCTTGGACAGGGGGACTGAAGCTTTCTTT
CASSLDRGTEAFF
>TRBV15|14|TRBJ2-3|.|TRBD1
TGTGCCACCAGCAGGGGACAGTATTCAGATACGCAGTATTTT
CATSRGQYSDTQYF
>TRBV6-6|13|TRBJ2-3|.|.
TGTGCCACCCTTGGCAGACTCACAGATACGCAGTATTTT
CATLGRLTDTQYF
>TRBV7-6|15|TRBJ2-5|.|.
TGTGCCAGCAGCTTAAGGCGGCAGGGCAAAGAGACCCAGTACTTC
CASSLRRQGKETQYF
>TRBV7-2|13|TRBJ1-2|.|.
TGTGCCAGCAGCGCCGGGACATTCTATGGCTACACCTTC
CASSAGTFYGYTF
>TRBV5-5|15|TRBJ2-5|.|.
TGTGCCAGCAGCCACTTACCGGAGGGTCAAGAGACCCAGTACTTC
CASSHLPEGQETQYF
>TRBV6-6|14|TRBJ2-7|.|TRBD1
TGTGCCAGCAGCCAGGGACAGGGAAGCTACGAGCAGTACTTC
CASSQGQGSYEQYF
>TRBV2|13|TRBJ2-3|.|.
TGTGCCACGAAGAAACTAGCATCCGATACGCAGTATTTT
CATKKLASDTQYF
>TRBV11-3|13|TRBJ1-1|.|TRBD1
TGTGCCAGCAGCTCAGGGGGGAAGACTGAAGCTTTCTTT
CASSSGGKTEAFF
>TRBV5-4|15|TRBJ2-1|.|TRBD1
TGTGCCAGCAGCTCAAGGGATACAGGGGACAATGAGCAGTTCTTC
CASSSRDTGDNEQFF
>TRBV5-8|14|TRBJ1-1|.|.
TGTGCCAGCAGCTTGGATGGCGGGTCCACTGAAGCTTTCTTT
CASSLDGGSTEAFF
>TRBV13|16|TRBJ2-3|.|.
TGTGCCAGCAGCTACACTACGGGACTCACCACAGATACGCAGTATTTT
CASSYTTGLTTDTQYF
>TRBV18|15|TRBJ1-1|.|TRBD1
TGTGCCAGCTCTATGGACAGGGGAAGGAACACTGAAGCTTTCTTT
CASSMDRGRNTEAFF
>TRBV13|12|TRBJ1-1|.|.
TGTGCCAGCAGCTTAGGGACAACCGAAGCTTTCTTT
CASSLGTTEAFF
>TRBV2|11|TRBJ2-5|.|.
TGTGCCAGCTCCAGGTGGGAGACCCAGTACTTC
CASSRWETQYF
>TRBV19|12|TRBJ2-1|.|TRBD2
TGTGCCAGTTTAAGCGGGGCAGGTGAGCAGTTCTTC
CASLSGAGEQFF
>TRBV6-6|13|TRBJ1-2|.|.
TGTGCCAGCAGTTTAACAGTCAACTGGGGCTACACCTTC
CASSLTVNWGYTF
>TRBV5-5|15|TRBJ2-7|.|.
TGTGCCAGCAGCTTGGTGCTGGGGGGCTCCTACGAGCAGTACTTC
CASSLVLGGSYEQYF
>TRBV6-5|14|TRBJ1-4|once|TRBD1
TGTGCCAGCAGTCAACAGGGGGCGAACGAAAAACTGTTTTTT
CASSQQGANEKLFF
>TRBV9|16|TRBJ2-5|.|TRBD2
TGTGCCAGCAGCGAGGGGACTAGCGGGGGCCAAGAGACCCAGTACTTC
CASSEGTSGGQETQYF
>TRBV2|15|TRBJ1-2|.|.
TGTGCCAGCAGTGTTGTTAGCGGGACTACTGGGGGCTACACCTTC
CASSVVSGTTGGYTF
>TRBV19|14|TRBJ2-5|.|TRBD1
TGTGCCAGTAGTTACAGGGGTAATCAAGAGACCCAGTACTTC
CASSYRGNQETQYF
>TRBV7-9|13|TRBJ1-2|few|TRBD1
TGTGCCAGCAGCCCATCCCCCAAGGGGGCTTACACCTTC
CASSPSPKGAYTF
>TRBV7-6|13|TRBJ2-1|.|.
TGTGCCAGCAGCTTAGCCATTCAGGGAAAGCAGTTCTTC
CASSLAIQGKQFF
>TRBV5-6|19|TRBJ2-7|.|.
TGTGCCAGCAGCTTGCTGGGACAAGGATTCGCCGGCCGCTCCTACGAGCAGTACTTC
CASSLLGQGFAGRSYEQYF
>TRBV6-6|15|TRBJ1-5|once|.
TGTGTCAGCAGTTGGGCGGGGCCTAGCAATCAGCCCCAGCATTTT
CVSSWAGPSNQPQHF
>TRBV7-9|15|TRBJ1-4|.|.
TGTGCCAGCAGCTTAGCGGGGGGGGTGAATGAAAAACTGTTTTTT
CASSLAGGVNEKLFF
>TRBV10-1|15|TRBJ1-1|once|.
TGCGCCACTCCCAGGGGCAGTCAGGAGCCGCCAAAAGCTTTCTTT
CATPRGSQEPPKAFF
>TRBV7-2|13|TRBJ1-5|.|.
TGTGCCAGCAGCCCCCGACCCGGGCAGCCCCAGCATTTT
CASSPRPGQPQHF
>TRBV27|15|TRBJ1-1|.|.
TGTGCCAGCAGTTTATCCCTCGGAGGGTACACTGAAGCTTTCTTT
CASSLSLGGYTEAFF
>TRBV30|11|TRBJ1-1|once|TRBD1
TGTGCCTGGAGTCGGGACAGCGAAGCTTTCTTT
CAWSRDSEAFF
>TRBV19|14|TRBJ2-3|.|.
TGTGCCAGTAGTATAGAATCAGGGACAGATACGCAGTATTTT
CASSIESGTDTQYF
>TRBV4-1|14|TRBJ2-7|.|.
TGCGCCAGCAGCCAAGAGGGGGACTTCGGGGAGCAGTACTTC
CASSQEGDFGEQYF
>TRBV5-6|17|TRBJ2-5|.|.
TGTGCCAGCAGCATCCTCACCGCGGGGACAGCTCAAGAGACCCAGTACTTC
CASSILTAGTAQETQYF
>TRBV9|14|TRBJ2-3|.|.
TGTGCCAGCAGCGTAGGTTCGGTCACAGATACGCAGTATTTT
CASSVGSVTDTQYF
>TRBV13|12|TRBJ1-1|.|.
TGTGCCAGCAGAGAAGCACAGGCTGAAGCTTTCTTT
CASREAQAEAFF
>TRBV5-8|17|TRBJ1-6|.|.
TGTGCCAGCAGCTTGGAACAGGGTTTTGGCGTAGATTCACCCCTCCACTTT
CASSLEQGFGVDSPLHF
>TRBV4-1|15|TRBJ2-1|.|TRBD2
TGCGCCAGCGCCCCGACTAGCGGGGGGCCCATCAATCAGTTCTTC
CASAPTSGGPINQFF
>TRBV7-8|15|TRBJ2-3|.|TRBD2
TGTGCCAGCAGCTTTAGTGACCCCGGGGGGGATACGCAGTATTTT
CASSFSDPGGDTQYF
>TRBV6-5|14|TRBJ1-6|.|TRBD1
TGTGCCAGCAGTGAGGACAGGGATAGGTCACCCCTCCACTTT
CASSEDRDRSPLHF
>TRBV18|16|TRBJ1-6|.|TRBD1
TGTGCCAGCTCACCACGGGACAGGCGCTATAATTCACCCCTCCACTTT
CASSPRDRRYNSPLHF
>TRBV15|15|TRBJ2-3|.|.
TGTGCCACCAGCAGAGTTCGCGGGTTGGGAGATACGCAGTATTTT
CATSRVRGLGDTQYF
>TRBV5-1|17|TRBJ2-1|once|TRBD2
TGCGCCAGCAGCCCGGGGATGATAGCGGGGGCTTGGGATGAGCAGTTCTTC
CASSPGMIAGAWDEQFF
>TRBV2|14|TRBJ1-2|.|TRBD1
TGTGCCAAAACCGCCCTGGACAGGGGGCATGGCTACACCTTC
CAKTALDRGHGYTF
>TRBV9|15|TRBJ2-3|.|TRBD2
TGTGCCAGCAGCGTCGGGGGGGCTAGCACAGATACGCAGTATTTT
CASSVGGASTDTQYF
>TRBV5-1|17|TRBJ1-4|.|TRBD1
TGCGCCAGCAGCCCCCCGGGACAGGGGGTTGCTAATGAAAAACTGTTTTTT
CASSPPGQGVANEKLFF
>TRBV9|14|TRBJ2-7|few|.
TGTGCCAGAGAGGAATCACAGGGCGGCTACGAGCAGTACTTC
CAREESQGGYEQYF
>TRBV9|15|TRBJ1-5|.|.
TGTGCCAGCAGCGCGGGAGGCTCTGGGGTAGCGCCCCAGCATTTT
CASSAGGSGVAPQHF
>TRBV6-5|14|TRBJ1-1|.|.
TGTGCCAGCCGCGTGACTGGGAGGAACACTGAAGCTTTCTTT
CASRVTGRNTEAFF
>TRBV7-8|15|TRBJ1-2|once|TRBD1
TGTGCCAGCAGCCTAGAGAGGGGACAGGTTGATGGCTACACCTTC
CASSLERGQVDGYTF
>TRBV5-6|17|TRBJ1-2|.|TRBD1
TGTGCCAGCAGCCTTCCTCAGACAGGGGGGAGATCCTATGGCTACACCTTC
CASSLPQTGGRSYGYTF
>TRBV9|12|TRBJ2-3|.|.
TGTGCCAGCGGGCAGGGCATAGATACGCAGTATTTT
CASGQGIDTQYF
>TRBV7-8|17|TRBJ1-3|.|.
TGTGCCAGCAGCTTATGGGTAAAACAGAGCTCTGGAAACACCATATATTTT
CASSLWVKQSSGNTIYF
>TRBV11-2|16|TRBJ2-7|.|.
TGTGCCAGCAGCTTAGGAGGTGGCGGGGGCACCTACGAGCAGTACTTC
CASSLGGGGGTYEQYF
>TRBV7-3|15|TRBJ1-6|.|.
TGTGCCAGCAGCTTAGATAGCTCCTATAATTCACCCCTCCACTTT
CASSLDSSYNSPLHF
>TRBV25-1|15|TRBJ1-2|few|.
TGTGCCAGCAGTGAATACGGGGTGCGAGACTATGGCTACACCTTC
CASSEYGVRDYGYTF
>TRBV2|14|TRBJ2-5|.|.
TGTGCCAGCAGTAGGGGTACCATTGGGGAGACCCAGTACTTC
CASSRGTIGETQYF
>TRBV19|14|TRBJ2-7|.|.
TGTGCCAGTAGTATGGGGCAGGTCTCCTACGAGCAGTACTTC
CASSMGQVSYEQYF